A single sample is the source of the 12 T cell receptor beta chains below, sequenced in a study of blood T cell repertoires in COVID-19. TCRdb's table, derived via immunoSEQ multiplex PCR, lists solely in-frame clones and lacks some. The sample includes about 180,000 clones, 85% to 90% of them seen just once. Sequencing used peripheral blood. The source of these receptors is a woman aged 70-85 years with COVID-19, enrolled during active disease.

The chain is built from TRBV7-9 and TRBJ2-3; 12 nucleotides match TRBD2. V was clipped by 3 bases and J by 4 bases; unmatched bases: 5. The germline CDR1 and CDR2 sequences are SEHNR and FQNEAQ (reference sequence). The CDR3 covers 16 residues. CDR3 residues: CASSFPLAGGADTQYF. The CDR3 nucleotides read TGTGCCAGCAGCTTCCCCCTAGCGGGAGGGGCAGATACGCAGTATTTT.

The V gene is TRBV5-1, the J gene TRBJ2-5; 9 bases agree with TRBD2. CDR1 is SGHRS and CDR2 is YFSETQ in the germline V gene. V shed 4 bases, J shed 5 bases, and the junction held 9 bases outside the gene matches. The CDR3 is made up of 15 amino acids. The CDR3 DNA follows: TGCGCCAGCAGCCCATTGGGACTAGCTACCGAGACCCAGTACTTC. Translation: CASSPLGLATETQYF.

The CDR3: CTSSRSINLNYGYTF. CDR3 coding DNA: TGCACCAGCAGCCGGAGTATCAACTTGAACTATGGCTACACCTTC. The chain couples TRBV1 to TRBJ1-2. TRBV1 is marked as a pseudogene. CDR3 length equals 15 residues.

The chain is built from TRBV6-5 and TRBJ2-7, with D possibly being TRBD2 (7 bases). Germline CDR1 is MNHEY and CDR2 is SVGAGI. Trimming took off 9 bases at V and 4 bases at J, with 22 bases between the two ends. There are 15 residues in the CDR3. The CDR3 protein is CASALGASGQYEQYF. CDR3 sequence (DNA): TGTGCCAGTGCCTTGGGGGCTAGCGGACAGTACGAGCAGTACTTC.

The chain couples TRBV3-1 (or the pseudogene TRBV3-2) to TRBJ2-2, with D uncertain. CDR1 and CDR2 (germline): LGHDT, YNNKEL (reference sequence). The CDR3 loop spans 12 amino acids. The V end was cut by 3 bases, the J end by 8 bases, with 7 bases between. This CDR3 is CASSHLRGELFF. The CDR3 DNA is TGTGCCAGCAGCCACCTTCGGGGGGAGCTGTTTTTT.

The chain is built from TRBV28 and TRBJ1-1, with 10 bases aligning to TRBD1. This CDR3 comprises 14 residues. Germline loops: CDR1 MDHEN, CDR2 SYDVKM. The junction had 4 bases not matched to a gene; V was cut back by 6 bases and J by 3 bases. The CDR3 loop is CASRKTGGYTEAFF. The CDR3 coding sequence is TGTGCCAGCAGGAAGACAGGGGGCTACACTGAAGCTTTCTTT.

The chain recombines TRBV9 with TRBJ2-1, with TRBD2 identical over 11 bases. V gave up 2 bases and J gave up 7 bases; unmatched junction bases: 5. CDR3 size: 15 residues. CDR1 SGDLS and CDR2 YYNGEE come from the germline V gene. CDR3 bases: TGTGCCAGCAGCGTTGATACTAGCGGGAGAAATGAGCAGTTCTTC. This translates into CASSVDTSGRNEQFF.

V and J are TRBV5-4 and TRBJ2-3, with 10 bases matching TRBD1. This CDR3 region has 15 residues. CDR1 is SGHNT, CDR2 YYREEE, per germline (reference sequence). V shed 3 bases, J shed 7 bases, and the junction held 8 bases outside the gene matches. The CDR3 DNA is TGTGCCAGCAGCTCGGGACAGGGGACGTCCCATACGCAGTATTTT. Protein sequence: CASSSGQGTSHTQYF.

The V gene is TRBV7-6, the J gene TRBJ2-1; the D gene is possibly TRBD1 (5 bases). V lost 3 bases and J lost 8, with 14 bases in between. This CDR3 contains 14 residues. Germline V gene lookup returns CDR1 SGHVS and CDR2 FNYEAQ. This chain's CDR3 is CASSFNQGGDEQFF. In nucleotides, the CDR3 is TGTGCCAGCAGCTTTAACCAGGGTGGGGATGAGCAGTTCTTC.

This chain uses TRBV28 with TRBJ1-5, with D tentatively TRBD1 (6 bases). CDR1 and CDR2 from the germline V gene are MDHEN and SYDVKM. The CDR3 has 15 amino acids. V lost 7 bases and J 2 bases, leaving 15 bases between the germline ends. CDR3 residues: CASTKTGLRNQPQHF. As DNA, the CDR3 is TGTGCCAGCACCAAAACAGGGTTGCGCAATCAGCCCCAGCATTTT.

The CDR3 bases are TGTGCCACCAGCAAAACAGGGAGAATAGGCTACACCTTC. Residues: CATSKTGRIGYTF. V and J are TRBV15 and TRBJ1-2, with D perhaps matching TRBD1 (6 bases). Germline V gene sequence: CDR1 LNHNV, CDR2 YYDKDF (reference sequence). The ends were cut back, 4 bases at V and 8 bases at J, with 14 bases in the middle. The CDR3 is 13 amino acids.

The chain couples TRBV28 to TRBJ2-1; the match to TRBD2 covers 9 bases. The V segment lost 3 bases and the J segment 9 bases; nucleotides outside the gene matches: 6. The germline CDR1 and CDR2 sequences are MDHEN and SYDVKM. CDR3 length: 14 residues. The CDR3 loop reads CASSLGGRAGEQFF. The CDR3 DNA follows: TGTGCCAGCAGTTTGGGCGGGAGGGCTGGTGAGCAGTTCTTC.